This T cell receptor beta chain is drawn from a study of blood T cell repertoires in COVID-19. As for the study in general: Spain, Italy and the United States supplied samples that represented acute and convalescent COVID-19. From T cells, B-cell-depleted T cells, or PBMCs came the material, which was cDNA or gDNA.

This clone has just a few counts. In the source study's methods: Amplifying reference gene primers gave estimates of nucleated cell counts. Sequencing used immunoSEQ multiplex PCR; TCRdb keeps in-frame clones, though not all of them. That table is the source of V, J and clone size, and D and trimming were worked out from the DNA. The sample lists about 210,000 clones, approximately 81% seen once, with about 5% in the top ten. The sequence was collected from a woman aged 80 or over with acute or convalescent COVID-19. The sequenced sample was peripheral blood.

The CDR3 DNA is TGTGCCAGCAGCCTAGGACAGTACAATGAGCAGTTCTTC. Translated: CASSLGQYNEQFF. The rearrangement uses TRBV7-2 and TRBJ2-1; D possibly corresponds to TRBD1 (6 bases). Trimming stripped 5 bases from V and 4 bases from J, with 9 bases between. There are 13 residues in the CDR3. Germline loops: CDR1 SGHTA, CDR2 FQGNSA.